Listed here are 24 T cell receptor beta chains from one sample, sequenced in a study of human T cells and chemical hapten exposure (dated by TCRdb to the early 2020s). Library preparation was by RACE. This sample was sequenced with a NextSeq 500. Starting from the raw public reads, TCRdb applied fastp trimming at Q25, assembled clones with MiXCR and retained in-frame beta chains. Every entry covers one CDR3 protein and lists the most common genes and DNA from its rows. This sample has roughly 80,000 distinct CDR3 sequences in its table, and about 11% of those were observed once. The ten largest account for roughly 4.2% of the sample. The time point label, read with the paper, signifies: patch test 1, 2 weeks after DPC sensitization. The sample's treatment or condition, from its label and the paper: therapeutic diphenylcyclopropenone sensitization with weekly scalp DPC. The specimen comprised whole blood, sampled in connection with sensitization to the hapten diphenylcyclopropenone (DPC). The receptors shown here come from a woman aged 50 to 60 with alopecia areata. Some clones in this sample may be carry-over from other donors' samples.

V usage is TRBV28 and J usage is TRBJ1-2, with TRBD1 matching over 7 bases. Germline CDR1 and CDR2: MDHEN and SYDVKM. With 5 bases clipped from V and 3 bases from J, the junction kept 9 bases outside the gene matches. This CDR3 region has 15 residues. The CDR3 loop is CASSKLSDRHYGYTF. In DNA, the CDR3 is TGTGCCAGCAGTAAACTTTCGGACAGGCACTATGGCTACACCTTC.

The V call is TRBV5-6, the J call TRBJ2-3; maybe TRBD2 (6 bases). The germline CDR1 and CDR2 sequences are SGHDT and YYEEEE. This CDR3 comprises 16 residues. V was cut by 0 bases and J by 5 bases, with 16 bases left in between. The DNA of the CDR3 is TGTGCCAGCAGCTTGGTTGGGAGGTCTACGGTAGATACGCAGTATTTT. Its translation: CASSLVGRSTVDTQYF.

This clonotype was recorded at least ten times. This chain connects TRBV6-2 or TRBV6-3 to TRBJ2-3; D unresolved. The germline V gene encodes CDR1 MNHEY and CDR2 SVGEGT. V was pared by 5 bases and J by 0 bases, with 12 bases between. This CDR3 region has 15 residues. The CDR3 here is CASSNRPSSTDTQYF. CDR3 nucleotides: TGTGCCAGCAGTAACCGACCGTCTAGCACAGATACGCAGTATTTT.

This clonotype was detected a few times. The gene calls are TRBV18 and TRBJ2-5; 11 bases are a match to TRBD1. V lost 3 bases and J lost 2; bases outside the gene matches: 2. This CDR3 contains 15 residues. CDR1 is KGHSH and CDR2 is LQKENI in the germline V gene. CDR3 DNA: TGTGCCAGCTCACCCGGACAGGGGGCTCAAGAGACCCAGTACTTC. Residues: CASSPGQGAQETQYF.

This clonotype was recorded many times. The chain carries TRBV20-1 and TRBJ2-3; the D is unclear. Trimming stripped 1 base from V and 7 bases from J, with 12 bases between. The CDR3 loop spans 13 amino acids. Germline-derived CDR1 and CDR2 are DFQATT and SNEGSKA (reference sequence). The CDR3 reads CSARAPSRHTQYF. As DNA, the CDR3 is TGCAGTGCTAGAGCCCCGTCCAGGCATACGCAGTATTTT.

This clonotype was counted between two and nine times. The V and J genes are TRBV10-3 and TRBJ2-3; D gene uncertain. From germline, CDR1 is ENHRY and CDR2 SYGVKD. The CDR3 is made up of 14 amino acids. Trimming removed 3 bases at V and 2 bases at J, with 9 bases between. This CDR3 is CAISERGITDTQYF. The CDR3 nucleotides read TGTGCCATCAGTGAACGCGGAATCACAGATACGCAGTATTTT.

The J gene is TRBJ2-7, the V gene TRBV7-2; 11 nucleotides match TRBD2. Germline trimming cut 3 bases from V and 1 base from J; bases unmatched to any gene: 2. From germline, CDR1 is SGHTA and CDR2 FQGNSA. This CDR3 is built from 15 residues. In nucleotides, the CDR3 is TGTGCCAGCAGCTTCACTAGCGGGAGTTCCTACGAGCAGTACTTC. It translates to CASSFTSGSSYEQYF.

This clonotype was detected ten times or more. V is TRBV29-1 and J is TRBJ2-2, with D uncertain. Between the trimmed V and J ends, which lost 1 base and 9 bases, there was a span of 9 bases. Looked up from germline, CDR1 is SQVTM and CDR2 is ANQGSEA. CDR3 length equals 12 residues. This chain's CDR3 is CSVEVPNRELFF. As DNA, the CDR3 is TGCAGCGTTGAAGTCCCAAACAGGGAGCTGTTTTTT.

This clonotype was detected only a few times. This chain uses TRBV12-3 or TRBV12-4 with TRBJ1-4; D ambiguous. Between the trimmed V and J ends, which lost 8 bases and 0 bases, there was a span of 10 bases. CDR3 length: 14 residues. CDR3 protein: CASGLYATNEKLFF. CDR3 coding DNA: TGTGCCAGCGGATTATATGCAACTAATGAAAAACTGTTTTTT.

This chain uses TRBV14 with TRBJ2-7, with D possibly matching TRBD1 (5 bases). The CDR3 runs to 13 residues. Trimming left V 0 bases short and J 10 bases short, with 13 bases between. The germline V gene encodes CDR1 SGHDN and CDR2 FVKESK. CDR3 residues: CASSQDQGVEQYF. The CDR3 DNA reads TGTGCCAGCAGCCAAGATCAAGGGGTGGAACAGTACTTC.

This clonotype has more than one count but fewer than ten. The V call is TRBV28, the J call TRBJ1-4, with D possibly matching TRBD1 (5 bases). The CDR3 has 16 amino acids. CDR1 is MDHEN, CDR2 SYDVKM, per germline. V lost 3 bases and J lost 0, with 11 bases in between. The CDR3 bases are TGTGCCAGCAGTTTCCGGGGGTATGCAACTAATGAAAAACTGTTTTTT. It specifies CASSFRGYATNEKLFF.

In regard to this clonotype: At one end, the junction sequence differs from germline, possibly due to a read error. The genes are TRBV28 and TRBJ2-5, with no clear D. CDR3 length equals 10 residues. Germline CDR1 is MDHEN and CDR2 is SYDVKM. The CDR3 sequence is CASSLDELSF. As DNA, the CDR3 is TGTGCCAGCAGTTTGGACGAGCTGTCCTTC.

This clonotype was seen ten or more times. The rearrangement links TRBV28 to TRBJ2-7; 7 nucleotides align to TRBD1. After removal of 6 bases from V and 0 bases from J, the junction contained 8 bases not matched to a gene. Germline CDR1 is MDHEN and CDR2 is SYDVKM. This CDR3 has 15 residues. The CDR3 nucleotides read TGTGCCAGCAGAGGACAGGCTCCGGGCTCCTACGAGCAGTACTTC. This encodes CASRGQAPGSYEQYF.

The CDR3 sequence: CATSRVRNEKLFF. The CDR3 DNA sequence: TGTGCCACCTCAAGGGTCCGCAATGAAAAACTGTTTTTT. The chain is built from TRBV28 and TRBJ1-4; D not resolved. Germline CDR1 is MDHEN and CDR2 is SYDVKM. Trimming stripped 10 bases from V and 5 bases from J, with 14 bases between. This CDR3 comprises 13 residues.

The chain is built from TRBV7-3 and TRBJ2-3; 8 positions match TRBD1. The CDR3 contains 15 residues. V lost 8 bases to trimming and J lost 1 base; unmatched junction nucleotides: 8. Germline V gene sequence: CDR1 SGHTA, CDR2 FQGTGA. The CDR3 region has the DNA TGTGCCAGCGCCAGGGGGCCCCTTGGCACAGATACGCAGTATTTT. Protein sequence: CASARGPLGTDTQYF.

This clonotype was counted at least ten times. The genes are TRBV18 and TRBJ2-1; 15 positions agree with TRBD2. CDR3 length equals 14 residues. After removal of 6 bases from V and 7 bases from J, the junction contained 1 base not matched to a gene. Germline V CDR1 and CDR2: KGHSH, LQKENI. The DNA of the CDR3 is TGTGCCAGCTCGGGGACTAGCGGGAGGAATGAGCAGTTCTTC. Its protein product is CASSGTSGRNEQFF.

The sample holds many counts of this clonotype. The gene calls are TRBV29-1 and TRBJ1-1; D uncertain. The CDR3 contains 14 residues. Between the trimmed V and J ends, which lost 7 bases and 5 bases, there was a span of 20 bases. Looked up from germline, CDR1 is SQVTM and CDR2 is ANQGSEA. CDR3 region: CSGGFFGPGTEAFF. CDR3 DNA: TGCAGCGGTGGGTTCTTTGGACCGGGGACTGAAGCTTTCTTT.

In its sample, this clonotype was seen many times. The CDR3 loop is CASSLEGNSYNEQFF. CDR3 coding DNA: TGCGCCAGCAGCTTGGAAGGGAACTCCTACAATGAGCAGTTCTTC. This chain joins TRBV5-1 and TRBJ2-1; D is uncertain. Germline CDR1 reads SGHRS; CDR2 reads YFSETQ. The CDR3 is 15 amino acids. V gave up 0 bases and J gave up 0 bases, with 7 bases separating them.

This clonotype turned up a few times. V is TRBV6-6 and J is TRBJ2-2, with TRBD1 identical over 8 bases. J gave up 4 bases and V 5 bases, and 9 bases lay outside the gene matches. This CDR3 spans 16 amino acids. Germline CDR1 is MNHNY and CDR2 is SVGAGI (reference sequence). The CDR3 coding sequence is TGTGCCAGCAGTGGCCCCGGGACAGGAGTCACCGGGGAGCTGTTTTTT. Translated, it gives CASSGPGTGVTGELFF.

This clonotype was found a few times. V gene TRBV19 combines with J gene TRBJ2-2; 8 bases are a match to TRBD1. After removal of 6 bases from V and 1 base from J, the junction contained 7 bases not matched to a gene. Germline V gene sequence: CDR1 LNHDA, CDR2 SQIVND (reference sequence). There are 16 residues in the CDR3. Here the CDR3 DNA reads TGTGCCAGTAGAACTCTAGGACAGGGGAACACCGGGGAGCTGTTTTTT. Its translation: CASRTLGQGNTGELFF.

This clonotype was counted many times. In DNA, the CDR3 is TGTGCCAGCAGCTTTGGCAGCCCGAATTCACCCCTCCACTTT. Translation: CASSFGSPNSPLHF. V usage is TRBV7-3 and J usage is TRBJ1-6, with no clear D. The length of the CDR3 is 14 residues. V was clipped by 3 bases and J by 7 bases, with 10 bases between them. CDR1 SGHTA and CDR2 FQGTGA come from the germline V gene. Complete variable domain (other parts from reference TRBV7-3 and TRBJ1-6): GAGVSQTPSNKVTEKGKYVELRCDPISGHTALYWYRQSLGQGPEFLIYFQGTGAADDSGLPNDRFFAVRPEGSVSTLKIQRTERGDSAVYLCASSFGSPNSPLHFGNGTRLTVT.

The CDR3 loop is CASSQERGNKATDTQYF. CDR3 bases: TGTGCCAGCAGCCAAGAGCGGGGAAACAAGGCCACAGATACGCAGTATTTT. The J gene is TRBJ2-3, the V gene TRBV14, with D possibly being TRBD2 (6 bases). Trimming pared 0 bases from V and 2 bases from J, leaving 15 bases between. The CDR3 sequence is 17 residues long. CDR1 is SGHDN and CDR2 is FVKESK in the germline V gene. Complete variable domain (other parts from reference TRBV14 and TRBJ2-3): EAGVTQFPSHSVIEKGQTVTLRCDPISGHDNLYWYRRVMGKEIKFLLHFVKESKQDESGMPNNRFLAERTGGTYSTLKVQPAELEDSGVYFCASSQERGNKATDTQYFGPGTRLTVL.

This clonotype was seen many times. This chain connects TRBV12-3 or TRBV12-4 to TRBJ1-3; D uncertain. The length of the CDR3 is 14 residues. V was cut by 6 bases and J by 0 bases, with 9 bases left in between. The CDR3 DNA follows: TGTGCCAGCAGATCGGGGAGCTCTGGAAACACCATATATTTT. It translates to CASRSGSSGNTIYF.

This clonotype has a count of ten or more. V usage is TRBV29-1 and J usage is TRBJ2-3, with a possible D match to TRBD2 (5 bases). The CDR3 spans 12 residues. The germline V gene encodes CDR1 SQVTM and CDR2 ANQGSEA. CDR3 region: CSYRRAVDTQYF. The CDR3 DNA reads TGCAGTTATCGGCGGGCAGTGGATACGCAGTATTTT.